This T cell receptor beta chain was obtained from a study of patients and donors after allogeneic stem cell transplantation. This clonotype has just a few counts. TCRdb ran MiXCR on the RT-PCR reads and lists one entry per CDR3 protein. The sample lists roughly 200,000 distinct CDR3 sequences; roughly 38% were seen once. V was pared by 5 bases and J by 0 bases, with 16 bases between. This CDR3 region has 17 residues. Germline V gene data show CDR1 as SEHNR and CDR2 as FQNEAQ (reference sequence). This TCR was sampled from a human donor who was either an allogeneic HSCT recipient or a stem cell or donor lymphocyte infusion donor (not recorded which). It is not recorded whose cells these are; they may come from a transplant donor. The chain is built from TRBV7-9 and TRBJ2-2, with D possibly TRBD1 on 6 matching bases. Sequencing used blood, either unsorted or a sorted T cell fraction (not recorded which). CDR3 sequence reads: CASSPHAGTTNTGELFF. The CDR3, as DNA: TGTGCCAGCAGCCCCCATGCCGGGACAACGAACACCGGGGAGCTGTTTTTT.